This entry is about one T cell receptor (beta chain). The sample's treatment: 15 to 20 received Ad26.COV2.S at low or high dose, single or two shots; a few received placebo; per-sample allocation not given. All samples were drawn on day 63, counting from the first vaccine or placebo injection. The data were produced by immunoSEQ multiplex PCR, yet TCRdb's version contains in-frame clones alone and is incomplete. The top ten hold 2.5% to 3% of the sample, which has around 450,000 clones, about 88% seen once. Germline CDR1 and CDR2: SGHNT and YENEEA. CDR3 length: 12 amino acids. V was pared by 3 bases and J by 9 bases, with 6 bases between. This sample was included in a study of Ad26.COV2.S vaccination and SARS-CoV-2 variants.

The sequenced sample was peripheral blood, obtained in a trial of Ad26.COV2.S vaccine versus placebo. The chain recombines TRBV11-3 with TRBJ1-6, with D unresolved. This clonotype originated in a person between 18 and 65 years old who received the Ad26.COV2.S COVID-19 vaccine or a placebo. The CDR3 region has the DNA TGTGCCAGCAGCTTCCCTCGTTCACCCCTCCACTTT. It translates to CASSFPRSPLHF.